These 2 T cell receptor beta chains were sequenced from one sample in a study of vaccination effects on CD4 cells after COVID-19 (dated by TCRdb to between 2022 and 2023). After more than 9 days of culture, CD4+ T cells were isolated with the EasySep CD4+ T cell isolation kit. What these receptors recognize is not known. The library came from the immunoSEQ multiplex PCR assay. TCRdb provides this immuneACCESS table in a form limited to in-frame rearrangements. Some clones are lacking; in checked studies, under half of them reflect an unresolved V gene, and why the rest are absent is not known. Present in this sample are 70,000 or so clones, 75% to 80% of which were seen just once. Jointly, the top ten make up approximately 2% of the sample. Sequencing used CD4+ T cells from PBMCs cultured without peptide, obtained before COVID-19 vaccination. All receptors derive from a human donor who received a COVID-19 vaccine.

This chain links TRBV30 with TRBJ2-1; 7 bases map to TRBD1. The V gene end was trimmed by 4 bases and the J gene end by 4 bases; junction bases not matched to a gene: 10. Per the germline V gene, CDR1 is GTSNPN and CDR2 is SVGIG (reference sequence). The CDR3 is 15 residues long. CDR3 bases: TGTGCCTGGACCAACAGGGGAAGTCGGTACAATGAGCAGTTCTTC. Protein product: CAWTNRGSRYNEQFF.

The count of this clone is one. DNA for the CDR3: TGCGCCAGCAGCCAAGAACCTACGGGGGGAATCAGTGATGAAAAACTGTTTTTT. Translated: CASSQEPTGGISDEKLFF. V usage is TRBV4-3 and J usage is TRBJ1-4; weak D call: TRBD1 (5 bases). This CDR3 spans 18 amino acids. V lost 0 bases, J lost 6 bases, and 20 bases lay in between. The germline CDR1 and CDR2 sequences are LGHNA and YSLEER.